One sample yielded the 27 T cell receptor beta chains listed below, sequenced in a study of T cell responses to AZD1222 COVID-19 vaccine. Sequencing used immunoSEQ multiplex PCR; TCRdb keeps in-frame clones, though not all of them. This table holds fewer than 120,000 clones, less than 95% found once. Sequencing used peripheral blood, obtained on day 0 of AZD1222 vaccination. These TCRs come from an adult in good health.

This chain connects TRBV19 to TRBJ1-3; no clear D gene. The V end was cut by 4 bases, the J end by 4 bases, with 14 bases between. CDR1 is LNHDA and CDR2 is SQIVND in the germline V gene (reference sequence). CDR3 length equals 15 residues. The CDR3 DNA sequence: TGTGCCAGTAGTAATGGGGAGGCGCGCGGAAACACCATATATTTT. It yields the protein CASSNGEARGNTIYF.

This clone was observed a few times. This sequence joins TRBV2 and TRBJ2-2; 11 nucleotides line up with TRBD2. The CDR3 runs 14 residues. V trimming: 7 bases; J trimming: 5 bases; junction bases outside the gene matches: 3. Germline lookup yields CDR1 SNHLY and CDR2 FYNNEI. CDR3 bases: TGTGCCAGCATGAGGACTAGCGGGACCGGGGAGCTGTTTTTT. Translation: CASMRTSGTGELFF.

This clone has just a few counts. The chain carries TRBV7-9 and TRBJ2-6; unclear D gene. Between the trimmed V and J ends, which lost 1 base and 3 bases, there was a span of 7 bases. The germline V gene has CDR1 SEHNR and CDR2 FQNEAQ (reference sequence). The CDR3 has 15 residues. The CDR3 reads CASSLDGFGANVLTF. The CDR3 DNA reads as TGTGCCAGCAGCTTAGATGGTTTTGGGGCCAACGTCCTGACTTTC.

Turning to this clone: Different DNA sequences within this sample yield the same CDR3. The V call is TRBV27, the J call TRBJ1-5; TRBD1 agrees at 10 bases. In germline, CDR1 is MNHEY, CDR2 SMNVEV (reference sequence). Trimming cost V 3 bases and J 2 bases; bases outside gene matches: 1. The CDR3 extends over 15 amino acids. Here the CDR3 reads CASSLGTGGNQPQHF. The CDR3, as DNA: TGTGCCAGCAGTTTGGGGACAGGGGGCAATCAGCCCCAGCATTTT.

The chain combines TRBV6-1 with TRBJ1-2, with TRBD1 matching over 8 bases. CDR1 is MNHNS and CDR2 is SASEGT in the germline V gene. Germline trimming cut 5 bases from V and 7 bases from J; bases unmatched to any gene: 12. The CDR3 has 15 amino acids. The CDR3 DNA follows: TGTGCCAGCAGTTTAATGGACACAGGGGGATCTGGCTACACCTTC. It translates to CASSLMDTGGSGYTF.

The V gene is TRBV2, the J gene TRBJ2-1, with TRBD1 matching 8 bases. The V gene's germline CDR1 is SNHLY and CDR2 FYNNEI. There are 15 residues in the CDR3. The J segment lost 6 bases and the V segment lost 6 bases, leaving 10 bases of the junction unmatched. CDR3 amino acids: CASSWLTGGPNEQFF. The CDR3 DNA sequence: TGTGCCAGCAGCTGGCTTACAGGGGGTCCCAATGAGCAGTTCTTC.

Comments on this clone: Within the sample, other DNA sequences also encode this same CDR3. This rearrangement joins TRBV5-1 to TRBJ2-1; no firm D call. V shed 1 base and J shed 3 bases, with 5 bases lying between them. The CDR3 sequence is 13 residues long. Germline lookup yields CDR1 SGHRS and CDR2 YFSETQ. CDR3 nucleotide sequence: TGCGCCAGCAGCTTGACTGGCTACAATGAGCAGTTCTTC. This gives the protein CASSLTGYNEQFF.

This rearrangement joins TRBV6-5 to TRBJ1-1; D is ambiguous. V was shortened by 4 bases and J by 0 bases, with 6 bases between the two germline ends. CDR1 is MNHEY and CDR2 is SVGAGI in the germline V gene. The CDR3 extends over 13 amino acids. The CDR3 DNA follows: TGTGCCAGCAGTTCAGGCTTGAACACTGAAGCTTTCTTT. Translating it yields CASSSGLNTEAFF.

This chain joins TRBV18 and TRBJ2-7, with D tentatively TRBD1 (5 bases). This CDR3 region has 13 residues. Germline lookup yields CDR1 KGHSH and CDR2 LQKENI. Trimming pared 0 bases from V and 5 bases from J, leaving 8 bases between. The CDR3 here is CASSPPGVDEQYF. CDR3 DNA: TGTGCCAGCTCACCACCAGGGGTGGACGAGCAGTACTTC.

J is TRBJ1-3 and V is TRBV2; 10 bases are shared with TRBD1. The CDR3 length is 16 residues. The germline gives CDR1 SNHLY, CDR2 FYNNEI. Germline trimming cut 0 bases from V and 3 bases from J; bases unmatched to any gene: 2. CDR3 loop: CASSEATGGFGNTIYF. The CDR3 DNA reads TGTGCCAGCAGTGAAGCGACAGGGGGCTTTGGAAACACCATATATTTT.

V gene TRBV28 combines with J gene TRBJ1-5, with unresolved D. This CDR3 is built from 15 residues. The germline gives CDR1 MDHEN, CDR2 SYDVKM. V was cut by 7 bases and J by 4 bases, with 17 bases left in between. The CDR3 region is CASKNRASLNQPQHF. CDR3 DNA: TGTGCCAGCAAGAACCGGGCCAGTTTAAATCAGCCCCAGCATTTT.

The genes are TRBV19 and TRBJ2-1; TRBD1 is a possible D gene (6 bases). The CDR3 length is 13 residues. The ends were cut back, 6 bases at V and 2 bases at J, with 8 bases in the middle. CDR1 LNHDA and CDR2 SQIVND come from the germline V gene (reference sequence). The CDR3, as DNA: TGTGCCAGTAGCCAGGGGCCCTACAATGAGCAGTTCTTC. Encoded protein: CASSQGPYNEQFF.

This clone was counted a single time. The chain's CDR3 is CASSLGSGLYEQYF. The DNA of the CDR3 is TGTGCCAGCAGCTTAGGTTCGGGGCTTTACGAGCAGTACTTC. The rearrangement joins TRBV7-6 to TRBJ2-7; the D gene could be TRBD1 or TRBD2 (5 bases each). This CDR3 has 14 residues. Germline CDR1 reads SGHVS; CDR2 reads FNYEAQ. The ends were cut back, 1 base at V and 4 bases at J, with 11 bases in the middle.

The chain joins TRBV28 to TRBJ1-2, with unresolved D. The CDR3 runs to 13 residues. Germline values: CDR1 MDHEN, CDR2 SYDVKM. V was clipped by 2 bases and J by 4 bases, with 8 bases between them. This CDR3 is CASSLRVAYGYTF. Here the CDR3 DNA reads TGTGCCAGCAGTTTACGGGTGGCCTATGGCTACACCTTC.

The chain links TRBV18 to TRBJ1-6; tentative D call: TRBD1 (5 bases). V dropped 6 bases and J dropped 7 bases, with 16 bases sitting between them. Germline V lookup: CDR1 KGHSH, CDR2 LQKENI. This CDR3 contains 15 residues. The CDR3 reads CASSQVAGQNSPLHF. DNA of the CDR3: TGTGCCAGCTCCCAGGTCGCCGGACAAAATTCACCCCTCCACTTT. Full variable domain (outside the CDR3, taken from reference TRBV18 and TRBJ1-6): NAGVMQNPRHLVRRRGQEARLRCSPMKGHSHVYWYRQLPEEGLKFMVYLQKENIIDESGMPKERFSAEFPKEGPSILRIQQVVRGDSAAYFCASSQVAGQNSPLHFGNGTRLTVT.

The V call is TRBV4-1, the J call TRBJ1-1; D possibly corresponds to TRBD1 (5 bases). The length of the CDR3 is 14 residues. V was pared by 4 bases and J by 5 bases, with 14 bases between. Germline loops: CDR1 MGHRA, CDR2 YSYEKL. CDR3 bases: TGCGCCAGCAGCCCGTCGGGGGATTTGACTGAAGCTTTCTTT. Encoded protein: CASSPSGDLTEAFF.

The chain joins TRBV7-9 to TRBJ1-1; 7 positions match TRBD1. The V segment lost 5 bases and the J segment 11 bases; nucleotides outside the gene matches: 14. The germline gives CDR1 SEHNR, CDR2 FQNEAQ (reference sequence). This CDR3 spans 14 amino acids. The CDR3 here is CASSETGTAYSAFF. CDR3 sequence (DNA): TGTGCCAGCAGCGAAACCGGGACAGCCTACTCGGCTTTCTTT. The full variable domain, its missing parts supplied by reference TRBV7-9 and TRBJ1-1, is DTGVSQNPRHKITKRGQNVTFRCDPISEHNRLYWYRQTLGQGPEFLTYFQNEAQLEKSRLLSDRFSAERPKGSFSTLEIQRTEQGDSAMYLCASSETGTAYSAFFGQGTRLTVV.

The chain carries TRBV7-9 and TRBJ2-6; D is unresolved. This CDR3 region has 17 residues. Per germline, CDR1 SEHNR and CDR2 FQNEAQ (reference sequence). V was pared by 6 bases and J by 0 bases, with 15 bases between. This CDR3 is CASRPKMAHSGANVLTF. The CDR3 bases are TGTGCCAGCAGGCCTAAAATGGCCCACTCTGGGGCCAACGTCCTGACTTTC. Full variable domain (outside the CDR3, taken from reference TRBV7-9 and TRBJ2-6): DTGVSQNPRHKITKRGQNVTFRCDPISEHNRLYWYRQTLGQGPEFLTYFQNEAQLEKSRLLSDRFSAERPKGSFSTLEIQRTEQGDSAMYLCASRPKMAHSGANVLTFGAGSRLTVL.

V gene TRBV28 combines with J gene TRBJ1-1; possibly TRBD1 for D (5 bases). Trimming removed 4 bases from V and 2 bases from J, with 11 bases in between. Germline loops: CDR1 MDHEN, CDR2 SYDVKM. This CDR3 spans 14 amino acids. The CDR3 sequence: CASSSGTINTEAFF. CDR3 nucleotides: TGTGCCAGCAGTTCCGGGACGATTAACACTGAAGCTTTCTTT.

The chain carries TRBV10-2 and TRBJ1-1, with TRBD1 identical over 7 bases. CDR3 length equals 14 residues. After removal of 7 bases from V and 0 bases from J, the junction contained 5 bases not matched to a gene. Germline CDR1 and CDR2: WSHSY and SAAADI. The CDR3 bases are TGCGCCAGCATGGGAGACAGGGTGAACACTGAAGCTTTCTTT. It specifies CASMGDRVNTEAFF.

The chain joins TRBV3-1 (or the pseudogene TRBV3-2) to TRBJ2-2; D not certain. Germline V gene sequence: CDR1 LGHDT, CDR2 YNNKEL (reference sequence). CDR3 length equals 13 residues. Trimming cost V 6 bases and J 6 bases, with 11 bases left between them. The CDR3 DNA reads TGTGCCAGCAGTCGGACGGAGCCCGGGGAGCTGTTTTTT. Its protein product is CASSRTEPGELFF.

The chain links TRBV11-3 to TRBJ2-7, with D uncertain. CDR3 size: 12 residues. Trimming cost V 1 base and J 7 bases, with 8 bases left between them. CDR1 is SGHNT and CDR2 is YENEEA in the germline V gene. DNA of the CDR3: TGTGCCAGCAGCTTAGTTGAAGGAGAGCAGTACTTC. It codes for CASSLVEGEQYF.

The chain is built from TRBV5-4 and TRBJ2-2; D is possibly TRBD2 (7 bases). Germline V gives CDR1 SGHNT, CDR2 YYREEE (reference sequence). With 0 bases removed from V and 10 bases from J, the gap between germline ends came to 16 bases. The CDR3 loop spans 15 amino acids. The CDR3 nucleotides read TGTGCCAGCAGCTTGGTTGGGCAGGGGAGGGTGGAGCTGTTTTTT. Protein: CASSLVGQGRVELFF.

The chain combines TRBV7-9 with TRBJ2-1; D uncertain. CDR3 size: 9 residues. CDR1 is SEHNR, CDR2 FQNEAQ, per germline (reference sequence). Trimming removed 1 base from V and 11 bases from J, with 0 bases in between. The CDR3 here is CASSLEQFF. CDR3 DNA: TGTGCCAGCAGCTTAGAGCAGTTCTTC.

J is TRBJ1-3 and V is TRBV5-4; D call uncertain. This CDR3 comprises 16 residues. Germline V gene sequence: CDR1 SGHNT, CDR2 YYREEE (reference sequence). The V end lost 3 bases, the J end lost 0 bases, and 13 bases lay between the germline ends. CDR3 DNA sequence: TGTGCCAGCAGCTCGAAAAAAAGAAACTCTGGAAACACCATATATTTT. Its translation is CASSSKKRNSGNTIYF.

This chain connects TRBV6-5 to TRBJ2-3; TRBD1 aligns across 9 bases. The CDR3 sequence is 15 residues long. The V segment lost 7 bases and the J segment 6 bases; nucleotides outside the gene matches: 11. Germline V gene sequence: CDR1 MNHEY, CDR2 SVGAGI. CDR3 sequence (DNA): TGTGCCAGCAACCCGGGACAGGGCCACCAGGATACGCAGTATTTT. Amino acid sequence: CASNPGQGHQDTQYF.

The CDR3 DNA is TGCGCCAGCAGCCAATCGGGAGGGGGAGTAGCTGAAGCTTTCTTT. This gives the protein CASSQSGGGVAEAFF. This chain connects TRBV4-1 to TRBJ1-1, with D possibly TRBD1 on 6 matching bases. The CDR3 totals 15 residues. Germline CDR1 is MGHRA and CDR2 is YSYEKL. Trimming removed 2 bases from V and 6 bases from J, with 16 bases in between.